Below, 16 T cell receptor beta chains from the same sample are listed, as sequenced in a study of T cell changes during pregnancy in multiple sclerosis. Assay used: immunoSEQ multiplex PCR; TCRdb lists only in-frame clones, some missing. Here the sample spans 100,000 or so clones, around 93% being singletons. Material: peripheral blood, obtained before pregnancy. The source is a female donor with multiple sclerosis, enrolled in a pregnancy study.

The chain is built from TRBV28 and TRBJ2-7; a possible D gene is TRBD1 (6 bases). Germline CDR1 reads MDHEN; CDR2 reads SYDVKM. This CDR3 region has 15 residues. V gave up 1 base and J gave up 5 bases, with 15 bases separating them. CDR3 in DNA: TGTGCCAGCAGTTTATCCACCGATGGGGGCAACGAGCAGTACTTC. Translation: CASSLSTDGGNEQYF.

The chain links TRBV6-5 to TRBJ2-7, with D possibly being TRBD1 (6 bases). Germline CDR1 reads MNHEY; CDR2 reads SVGAGI. Deletions cut 0 bases from V and 4 bases from J, with 10 bases between. The CDR3 totals 14 residues. The CDR3 sequence: CASSYSSQGYEQYF. In DNA, the CDR3 is TGTGCCAGCAGTTACTCGTCGCAGGGGTACGAGCAGTACTTC.

V gene TRBV7-9 combines with J gene TRBJ2-7, with TRBD1 matching over 11 bases. With 0 bases clipped from V and 6 bases from J, the junction kept 10 bases outside the gene matches. Germline-derived CDR1 and CDR2 are SEHNR and FQNEAQ (reference sequence). The CDR3 runs to 17 residues. The CDR3 bases are TGTGCCAGCAGCTTAGCCCTCAGGGACAGGGGGGATTCCGAGCAGTACTTC. Amino acid sequence: CASSLALRDRGDSEQYF.

The V call is TRBV6-1, the J call TRBJ1-2, with D unresolved. V gave up 7 bases and J gave up 0 bases, with 9 bases separating them. Germline lookup yields CDR1 MNHNS and CDR2 SASEGT. The CDR3 covers 13 residues. The CDR3 DNA follows: TGTGCCAGCATATACAGAGCTAACTATGGCTACACCTTC. This gives the protein CASIYRANYGYTF.

The chain has TRBV18 and TRBJ1-2; 9 positions agree with TRBD1. CDR1 and CDR2 (germline): KGHSH, LQKENI. This CDR3 region has 17 residues. J lost 4 bases, V lost 3 bases, and 12 bases had no gene match. In nucleotides, the CDR3 is TGTGCCAGCTCACCGGGGACAGGGCTAGCCCAAGTCTATGGCTACACCTTC. Protein sequence: CASSPGTGLAQVYGYTF.

A single count supports this clone. The CDR3 nucleotides read TGTGCCAGCAGTCGCGGGACTAGCTCCTACAATGAGCAGTTCTTC. As protein: CASSRGTSSYNEQFF. This rearrangement joins TRBV5-6 to TRBJ2-1, with TRBD2 matching 8 bases. CDR1 and CDR2 (germline): SGHDT, YYEEEE. V shed 5 bases and J 0 bases; nucleotides not matched to a gene: 4. The CDR3 totals 15 residues. The whole variable domain, filled in from reference TRBV5-6 and TRBJ2-1, reads DAGVTQSPTHLIKTRGQQVTLRCSPKSGHDTVSWYQQALGQGPQFIFQYYEEEERQRGNFPDRFSGHQFPNYSSELNVNALLLGDSALYLCASSRGTSSYNEQFFGPGTRLTVL.

DNA of the CDR3: TGCAGTGCTAGCGAGAAAGAGACCCAGTACTTC. Protein sequence: CSASEKETQYF. V usage is TRBV20-1 and J usage is TRBJ2-5; D is uncertain. V gave up 3 bases and J gave up 3 bases, with 5 bases separating them. CDR3 length: 11 residues. Germline CDR1 DFQATT, CDR2 SNEGSKA (reference sequence).

The CDR3 here is CATSREIGLSEQYF. Written as DNA, the CDR3 is TGTGCCACCAGCAGAGAGATAGGACTGTCCGAGCAGTACTTC. The chain links TRBV15 to TRBJ2-7, with D possibly being TRBD2 (5 bases). V dropped 0 bases and J dropped 6 bases, with 12 bases sitting between them. The CDR3 has 14 amino acids. CDR1 and CDR2 (germline): LNHNV, YYDKDF (reference sequence).

V and J are TRBV4-1 and TRBJ1-2; 7 nucleotides match TRBD1. V shed 6 bases and J 4 bases; nucleotides not matched to a gene: 11. The CDR3 consists of 15 residues. The germline gives CDR1 MGHRA, CDR2 YSYEKL. CDR3 nucleotides: TGCGCCAGCAGACAGCCGGGACAGTGGCTCTATGGCTACACCTTC. Protein product: CASRQPGQWLYGYTF.

The rearrangement joins TRBV5-6 to TRBJ2-1; tentatively, D is TRBD2 (7 bases). The CDR3 runs to 15 residues. The V end lost 3 bases, the J end lost 4 bases, and 14 bases lay between the germline ends. Germline-derived CDR1 and CDR2 are SGHDT and YYEEEE. This CDR3 reads CASSSGLGGYNEQFF. The DNA for the CDR3 is TGTGCCAGCAGCTCAGGACTAGGGGGGTACAATGAGCAGTTCTTC.

CDR3: CASRARRWTVNQPQHF. The CDR3, as DNA: TGTGCAAGTCGCGCCCGGAGGTGGACAGTCAATCAGCCCCAGCATTTT. The rearrangement links TRBV12-2 to TRBJ1-5; the D call TRBD1 from the table was never checked on the DNA. TRBV12-2 represents a pseudogene. The CDR3 sequence is 16 residues long.

The chain combines TRBV9 with TRBJ2-3, with D perhaps TRBD2 (6 bases). Germline values: CDR1 SGDLS, CDR2 YYNGEE. V shed 4 bases and J shed 2 bases, with 20 bases lying between them. The CDR3 loop spans 17 amino acids. CDR3 DNA sequence: TGTGCCAGCAGCCAAGGGATTGGGATAGCGGCCACAGATACGCAGTATTTT. Translating it yields CASSQGIGIAATDTQYF.

The chain couples TRBV19 to TRBJ1-5; D remains unclear. This CDR3 comprises 15 residues. Germline V CDR1 and CDR2: LNHDA, SQIVND (reference sequence). Trimming shortened V by 5 bases and J by 0 bases, and 11 bases separated the two germline ends. CDR3 residues: CASSPGSFSNQPQHF. CDR3 nucleotides: TGTGCCAGTAGTCCGGGGAGCTTTAGCAATCAGCCCCAGCATTTT. The variable domain in full, with the rest retrieved from reference TRBV19 and TRBJ1-5, is DGGITQSPKYLFRKEGQNVTLSCEQNLNHDAMYWYRQDPGQGLRLIYYSQIVNDFQKGDIAEGYSVSREKKESFPLTVTSAQKNPTAFYLCASSPGSFSNQPQHFGDGTRLSIL.

The chain uses TRBV2 and TRBJ2-7; 13 bases are a match to TRBD2. Germline V CDR1 and CDR2: SNHLY, FYNNEI. The trim removed 7 bases at V and 2 bases at J, leaving 2 bases unmatched. The CDR3 loop spans 14 amino acids. The CDR3 nucleotides read TGTGCCAGCATTGGACTAGCGGGAGCCTACGAGCAGTACTTC. This sequence encodes CASIGLAGAYEQYF.

This chain links TRBV10-3 with TRBJ2-5; possible D gene TRBD2, 6 bases. Trimming pared 3 bases from V and 5 bases from J, leaving 16 bases between. Germline V gives CDR1 ENHRY, CDR2 SYGVKD. This CDR3 contains 15 residues. In DNA, the CDR3 is TGTGCCATCAGTGACTTCGGAGGCGGGGTTGAGACCCAGTACTTC. Protein sequence: CAISDFGGGVETQYF.

The chain recombines TRBV29-1 with TRBJ2-4; TRBD1 matches at 8 bases. Germline values: CDR1 SQVTM, CDR2 ANQGSEA. The CDR3 runs 14 residues. After removal of 6 bases from V and 7 bases from J, the junction contained 11 bases not matched to a gene. The CDR3 DNA reads as TGCAGCGTGTACCACCAGGGGGCGTACAACATTCAGTACTTC. Translation gives CSVYHQGAYNIQYF.